This T cell receptor (beta chain) was recorded in a study of T cell responses to AZD1222 COVID-19 vaccine. For this clone: Its antigen is unknown.

Points from the study as a whole: Only after the peak T cell response were repertoires sampled. Just a handful of people given AZD1222 tested seropositive at baseline. White British people made up most donors, females outnumbered males, and clonal diversity was possibly underestimated. Regions 160-218 and 743-854 held dominance among vaccine-associated CD4 TCRs, which spanned spike.

Method: immunoSEQ multiplex PCR; TCRdb's copy keeps in-frame clones and lacks some. The sample carries about 140,000 clones, 75% to 95% recorded once. The clonotype comes from an adult who received the MenACWY meningococcal vaccine as a control. The material sequenced was peripheral blood, taken 28 days after the second dose of the MenACWY control vaccine.

The CDR3 DNA reads as TGCGCCAGCAGCTCGCCCTCGGGGGGTAGGTACTTC. Its protein is CASSSPSGGRYF. V usage is TRBV5-1 and J usage is TRBJ2-7; 7 nucleotides match TRBD2. J gave up 12 bases and V 3 bases, and 9 bases lay outside the gene matches. The CDR3 length is 12 residues. Germline V gene sequence: CDR1 SGHRS, CDR2 YFSETQ.